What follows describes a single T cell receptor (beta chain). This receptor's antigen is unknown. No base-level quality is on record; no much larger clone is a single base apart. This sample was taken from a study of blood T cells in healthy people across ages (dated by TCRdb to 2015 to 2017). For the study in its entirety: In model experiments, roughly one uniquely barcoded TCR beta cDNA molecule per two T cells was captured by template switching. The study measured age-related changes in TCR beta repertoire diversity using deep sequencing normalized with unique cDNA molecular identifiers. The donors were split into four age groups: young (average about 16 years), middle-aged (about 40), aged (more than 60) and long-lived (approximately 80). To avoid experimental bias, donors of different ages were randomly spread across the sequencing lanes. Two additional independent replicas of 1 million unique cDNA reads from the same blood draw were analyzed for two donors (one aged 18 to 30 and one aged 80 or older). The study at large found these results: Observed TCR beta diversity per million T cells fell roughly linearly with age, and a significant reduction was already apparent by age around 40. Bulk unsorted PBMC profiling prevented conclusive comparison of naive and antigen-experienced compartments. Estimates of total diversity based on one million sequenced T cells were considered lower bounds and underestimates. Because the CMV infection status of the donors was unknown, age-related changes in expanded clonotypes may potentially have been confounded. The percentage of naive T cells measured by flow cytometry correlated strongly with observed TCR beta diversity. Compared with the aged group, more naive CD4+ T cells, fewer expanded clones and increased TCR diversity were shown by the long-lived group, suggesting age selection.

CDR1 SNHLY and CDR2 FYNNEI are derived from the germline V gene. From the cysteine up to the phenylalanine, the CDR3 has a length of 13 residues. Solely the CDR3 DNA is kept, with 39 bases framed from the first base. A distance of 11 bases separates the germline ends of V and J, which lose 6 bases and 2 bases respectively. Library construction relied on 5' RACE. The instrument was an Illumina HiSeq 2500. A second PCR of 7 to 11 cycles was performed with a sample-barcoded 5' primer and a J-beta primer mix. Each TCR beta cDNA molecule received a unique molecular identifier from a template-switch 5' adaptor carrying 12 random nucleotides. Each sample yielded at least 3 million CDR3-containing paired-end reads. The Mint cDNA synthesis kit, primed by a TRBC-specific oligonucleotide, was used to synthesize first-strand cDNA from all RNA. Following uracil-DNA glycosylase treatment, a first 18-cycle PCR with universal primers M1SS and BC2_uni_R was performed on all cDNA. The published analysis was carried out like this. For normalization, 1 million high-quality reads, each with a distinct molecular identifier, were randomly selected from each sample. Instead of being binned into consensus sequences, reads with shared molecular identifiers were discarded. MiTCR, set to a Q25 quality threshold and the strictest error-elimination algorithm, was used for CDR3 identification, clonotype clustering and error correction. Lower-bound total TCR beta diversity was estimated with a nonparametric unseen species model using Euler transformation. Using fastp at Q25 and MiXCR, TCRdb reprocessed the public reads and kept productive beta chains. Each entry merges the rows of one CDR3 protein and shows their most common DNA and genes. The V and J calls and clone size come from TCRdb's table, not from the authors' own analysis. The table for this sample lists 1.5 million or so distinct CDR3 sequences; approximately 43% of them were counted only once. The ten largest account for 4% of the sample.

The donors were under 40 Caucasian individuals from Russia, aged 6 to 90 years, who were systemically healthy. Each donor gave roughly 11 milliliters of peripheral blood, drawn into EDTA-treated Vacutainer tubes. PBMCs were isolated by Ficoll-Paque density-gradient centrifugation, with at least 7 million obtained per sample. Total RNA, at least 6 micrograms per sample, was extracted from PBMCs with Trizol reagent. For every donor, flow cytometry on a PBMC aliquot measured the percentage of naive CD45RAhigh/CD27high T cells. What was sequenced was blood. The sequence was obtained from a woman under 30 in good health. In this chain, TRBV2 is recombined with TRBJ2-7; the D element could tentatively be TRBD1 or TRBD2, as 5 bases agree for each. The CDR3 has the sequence CASSGDGTYEQYF. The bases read TGTGCCAGCAGCGGGGACGGTACCTACGAGCAGTACTTC.